This note documents a single T cell receptor beta chain sequence. This CDR3 is built from 14 residues. In germline, CDR1 is SGHAT, CDR2 FQNNGV. With 1 base removed from V and 1 base from J, the gap between germline ends came to 7 bases. The data were taken from a study of control samples from healthy donors and cancer patients. Assay: immunoSEQ multiplex PCR; the TCRdb copy retains only in-frame clones and omits some. This table has tens of thousands of clones, approximately 89% appearing once. This clonotype originated in a man in his fifties in good health. The sequencing sample was made of blood. The rearrangement uses TRBV11-2 and TRBJ1-1; no reliable D call. The CDR3 loop reads CASSLGTANTEAFF. The CDR3 DNA reads as TGTGCCAGCAGCTTAGGGACGGCGAACACTGAAGCTTTCTTT.